This TCR beta chain was captured by sequencing in a study of PD-1 blockade in classical Hodgkin lymphoma. Details on this clone: Its antigen remains unknown.

Study-level findings and limits: Baseline diversity resembling that of newly diagnosed patients was seen in complete responders. Patients who initiated nivolumab within 1 year of ASCT were excluded.

Every one of the patients relapsed after autologous stem cell transplantation (brentuximab vedotin exposure was variable). Complete response, partial response or progressive disease were the best responses. V lost 4 bases and J 0 bases, leaving 6 bases between the germline ends. The germline V gene has CDR1 SGHDN and CDR2 FVKESK. The CDR3 is 13 amino acids. Method: immunoSEQ multiplex PCR; TCRdb's copy keeps in-frame clones and lacks some. There are about 84,000 clones in the sample; around nine tenths occur only once, and about 20% lies in the top ten. This sample comprised peripheral blood mononuclear cells (PBMCs), obtained at baseline. The chain combines TRBV14 with TRBJ1-1; D is unclear. This sequence originates from a human donor with classical Hodgkin lymphoma. CDR3 bases: TGTGCCAGCAGCCCGTTTATGAACACTGAAGCTTTCTTT. This gives the protein CASSPFMNTEAFF.